This T cell receptor (beta chain) was sequenced in a study of OX40 agonist ivuxolimab in advanced cancers. The CDR3 extends over 15 amino acids. V was clipped by 7 bases and J by 9 bases; unmatched bases: 15. CDR1 is SNHLY, CDR2 FYNNEI, per germline. TCRdb keeps only in-frame clones here, not all; method: immunoSEQ multiplex PCR. The sample has some 25,000 clones, more than 65% seen once. Blood samples were obtained at baseline, cycle 4 day 1, and cycle 7 day 1. Study-level points and caveats: On average, CD8+ T cells showed a greater number of expanded clones than CD4+.

This clone is medium-sized by share. Its specificity is not known. This clonotype was obtained from an adult with an advanced solid tumor such as melanoma, head and neck, liver or kidney cancer. The rearrangement joins TRBV2 to TRBJ2-1; 7 bases match TRBD1. Sequencing was performed on CD4+ or CD8+ T cells sorted from blood, taken in a trial of the OX40 agonist ivuxolimab. CDR3 loop: CASKGQSHPPGEQFF. CDR3 sequence (DNA): TGTGCCAGCAAGGGACAGTCTCACCCGCCGGGTGAGCAGTTCTTC.